This TCR beta chain came from a study of shared clonotypes between healthy human individuals. Study overall: Contributing individuals were a couple of females and a few males aged 18 to 49.

Study-wide findings and caveats: It was expected that sequencing depth would affect clonotype sharing among donors. Naive subsets usually exceeded memory subsets in estimated richness.

Concerning this clone: Its antigen remains unidentified.

The protocol was immunoSEQ multiplex PCR, while the TCRdb copy is restricted to in-frame clones and leaves out a portion. This sample has about 1 million clones; around 75% occur once, and the top ten carry about 1.5%. This TCR derives from a man in his late teens or twenties in good health. Sequenced input: memory CD4+ T cells sorted from blood. Subset of the sample: CD45RA-negative fraction.

As DNA, the CDR3 is TGTGCCAGCAGTACCCGGAAGACAGGAGCCACTGAAGCTTTCTTT. Its protein product is CASSTRKTGATEAFF. The J gene is TRBJ1-1, the V gene TRBV27, with D possibly matching TRBD1 (6 bases). V was pared by 5 bases and J by 4 bases, with 17 bases between. Germline V CDR1 and CDR2: MNHEY, SMNVEV (reference sequence). This CDR3 has 15 residues.